Sequencing of this T cell receptor (beta chain) was carried out in a study of blood T cells in healthy people across ages. A second roughly 6 to 12 cycle PCR used barcoded and J-beta primers. Using its own MiXCR run on the 5' RACE reads, TCRdb lists one record per CDR3 protein. The top ten clones hold approximately 3.5% of a sample with 450,000 to 600,000 distinct CDR3 sequences, around 27% of them seen once. The germline V gene encodes CDR1 SEHNR and CDR2 FQNEAQ (reference sequence). V lost 11 bases and J lost 5, with 18 bases in between. The CDR3 sequence is 14 residues long. Isolation yielded PBMCs, at least 6.5 million per sample, in every case. These data are also associated with another study on T cells of mothers and their children.

The V and J genes are TRBV7-9 and TRBJ2-2; the D gene is possibly TRBD2 (6 bases). Sequencing was performed on blood. The sequence was collected from a boy aged 2 to 10 in good health. The DNA of the CDR3 is TGTGCCGCCCGAGTGGGAGGTAAAACCGGGGAGCTGTTTTTT. Protein: CAARVGGKTGELFF.